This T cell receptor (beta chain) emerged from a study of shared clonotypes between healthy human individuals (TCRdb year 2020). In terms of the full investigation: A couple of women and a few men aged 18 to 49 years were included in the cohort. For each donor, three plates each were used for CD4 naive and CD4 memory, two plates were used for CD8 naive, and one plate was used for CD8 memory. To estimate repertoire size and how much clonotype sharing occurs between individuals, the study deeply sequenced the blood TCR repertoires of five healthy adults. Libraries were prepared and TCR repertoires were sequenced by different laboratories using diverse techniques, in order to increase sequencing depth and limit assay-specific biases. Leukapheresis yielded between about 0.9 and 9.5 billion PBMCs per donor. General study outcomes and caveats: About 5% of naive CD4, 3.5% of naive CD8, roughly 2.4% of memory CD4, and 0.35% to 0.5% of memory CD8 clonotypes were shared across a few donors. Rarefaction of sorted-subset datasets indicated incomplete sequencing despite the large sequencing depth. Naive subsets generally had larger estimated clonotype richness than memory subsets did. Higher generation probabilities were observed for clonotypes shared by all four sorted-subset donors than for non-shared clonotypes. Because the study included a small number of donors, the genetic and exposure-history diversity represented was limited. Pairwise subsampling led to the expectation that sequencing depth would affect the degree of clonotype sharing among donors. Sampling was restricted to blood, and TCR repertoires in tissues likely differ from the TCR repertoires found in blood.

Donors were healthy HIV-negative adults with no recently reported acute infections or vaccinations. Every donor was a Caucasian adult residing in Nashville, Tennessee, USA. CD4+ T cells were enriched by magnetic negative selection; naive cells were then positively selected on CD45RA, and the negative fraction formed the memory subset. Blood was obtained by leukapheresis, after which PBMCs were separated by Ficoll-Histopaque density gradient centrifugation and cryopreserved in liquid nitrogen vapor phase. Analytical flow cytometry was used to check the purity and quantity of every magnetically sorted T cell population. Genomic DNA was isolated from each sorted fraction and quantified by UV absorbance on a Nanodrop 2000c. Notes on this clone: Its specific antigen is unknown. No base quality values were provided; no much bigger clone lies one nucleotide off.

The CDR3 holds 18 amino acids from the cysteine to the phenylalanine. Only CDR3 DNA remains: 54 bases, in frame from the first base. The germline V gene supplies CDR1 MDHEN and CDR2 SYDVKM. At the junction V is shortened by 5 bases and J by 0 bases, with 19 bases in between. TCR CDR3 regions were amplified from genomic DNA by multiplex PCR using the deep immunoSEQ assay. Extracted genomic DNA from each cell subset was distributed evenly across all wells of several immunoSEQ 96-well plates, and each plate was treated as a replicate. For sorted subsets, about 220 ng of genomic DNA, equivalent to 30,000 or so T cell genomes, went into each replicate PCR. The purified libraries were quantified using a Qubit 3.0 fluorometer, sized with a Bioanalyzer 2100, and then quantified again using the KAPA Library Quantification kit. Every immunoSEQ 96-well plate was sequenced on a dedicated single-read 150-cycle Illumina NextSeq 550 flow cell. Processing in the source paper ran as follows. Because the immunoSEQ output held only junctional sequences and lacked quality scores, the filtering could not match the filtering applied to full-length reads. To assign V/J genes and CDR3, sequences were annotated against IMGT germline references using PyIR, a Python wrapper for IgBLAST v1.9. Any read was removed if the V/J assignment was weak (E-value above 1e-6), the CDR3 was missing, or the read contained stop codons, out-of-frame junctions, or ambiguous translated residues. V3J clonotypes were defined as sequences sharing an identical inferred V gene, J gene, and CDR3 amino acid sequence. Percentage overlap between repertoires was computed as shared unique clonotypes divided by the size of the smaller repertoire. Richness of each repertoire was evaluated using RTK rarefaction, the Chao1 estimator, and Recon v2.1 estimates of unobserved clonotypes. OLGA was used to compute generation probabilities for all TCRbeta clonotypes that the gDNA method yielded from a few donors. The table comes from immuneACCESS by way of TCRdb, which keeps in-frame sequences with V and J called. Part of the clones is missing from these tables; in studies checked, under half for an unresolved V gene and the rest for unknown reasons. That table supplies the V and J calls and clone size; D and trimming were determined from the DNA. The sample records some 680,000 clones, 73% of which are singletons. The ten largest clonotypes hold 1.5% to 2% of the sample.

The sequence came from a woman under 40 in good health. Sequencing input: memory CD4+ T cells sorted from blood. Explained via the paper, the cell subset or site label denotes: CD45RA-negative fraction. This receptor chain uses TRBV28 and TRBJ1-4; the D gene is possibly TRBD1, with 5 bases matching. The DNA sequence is TGTGCCAGCAGTACAACTGCGGGGGGTCCTGCAACTAATGAAAAACTGTTTTTT. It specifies CASSTTAGGPATNEKLFF.